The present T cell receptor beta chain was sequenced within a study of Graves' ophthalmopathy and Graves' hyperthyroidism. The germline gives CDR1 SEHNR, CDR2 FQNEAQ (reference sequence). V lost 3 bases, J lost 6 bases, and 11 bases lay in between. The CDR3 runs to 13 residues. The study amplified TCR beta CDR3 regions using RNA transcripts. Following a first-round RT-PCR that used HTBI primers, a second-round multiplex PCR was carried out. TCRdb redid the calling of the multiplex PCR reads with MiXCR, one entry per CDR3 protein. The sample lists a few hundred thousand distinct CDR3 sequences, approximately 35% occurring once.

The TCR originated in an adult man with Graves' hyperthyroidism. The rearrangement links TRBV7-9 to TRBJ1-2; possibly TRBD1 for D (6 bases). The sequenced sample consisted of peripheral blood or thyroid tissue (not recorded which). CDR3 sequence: CASSFGGPDGYTF. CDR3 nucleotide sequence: TGTGCCAGCAGCTTCGGGGGGCCAGATGGCTACACCTTC.